The rows below give T cell receptor beta chains drawn from one sample of a study of blood T cell repertoires in COVID-19. This table comes from immunoSEQ multiplex PCR, and its TCRdb copy is limited to in-frame clones, with some not included. The table includes 100,000 to 150,000 clones, 70% to 90% detected once. Specimen: peripheral blood. All receptors derive from a woman aged 60-70 years with acute or convalescent COVID-19. CDR3s include the opening cysteine and the closing phenylalanine or tryptophan. Fields, in order: J gene, V gene, D gene, clone size, CDR3 protein, CDR3 DNA. A D gene is named only where the DNA matches it firmly. Size is omitted from some rows. Given values are once, few, many or a class for expanded clones.

>TRBJ1-2|TRBV12-3/TRBV12-4|TRBD1|-
CASRQTGGGYTF
TGTGCCAGCAGGCAAACAGGGGGGGGCTACACCTTC
>TRBJ2-1|TRBV5-1|-|-
CASSFSGNEQFF
TGCGCCAGCAGCTTTTCAGGGAATGAGCAGTTCTTC
>TRBJ2-1|TRBV5-4|TRBD2|-
CASSPPGLAGVNEQFF
TGTGCCAGCAGCCCCCCGGGACTAGCGGGAGTCAATGAGCAGTTCTTC
>TRBJ1-6|TRBV5-1|-|few
CASSLVGDHNSPLHF
TGCGCCAGCAGCTTGGTCGGAGACCATAATTCACCCCTCCACTTT
>TRBJ1-2|TRBV7-9|TRBD1|-
CASSATDRAYGYTF
TGTGCCAGCAGCGCCACGGACAGGGCCTATGGCTACACCTTC
>TRBJ1-5|TRBV3-1/TRBV3-2|-|-
CASSRGGNQPQHF
TGTGCCAGCAGCCGGGGGGGGAATCAGCCCCAGCATTTT
>TRBJ1-2|TRBV11-3|-|-
CASSGRTTNYGYTF
TGTGCCAGCAGCGGACGGACTACTAACTATGGCTACACCTTC
>TRBJ2-5|TRBV6-5|TRBD1|-
CASSKQGARETQYF
TGTGCCAGCAGTAAACAGGGGGCGAGGGAGACCCAGTACTTC
>TRBJ1-2|TRBV6-6|TRBD1|-
CASSYLRGQEARGYTF
TGTGCCAGCAGTTACTTAAGGGGACAGGAAGCTAGGGGCTACACCTTC
>TRBJ2-1|TRBV10-3|-|-
CAIRTGDDNEQFF
TGTGCCATAAGGACGGGGGACGATAATGAGCAGTTCTTC
>TRBJ1-2|TRBV28|-|-
CASSFLGAGNYGYTF
TGTGCCAGCAGTTTTTTAGGGGCTGGGAACTATGGCTACACCTTC
>TRBJ2-5|TRBV10-2|TRBD2|-
CASSGASGSWETQYF
TGCGCCAGCAGTGGAGCAAGCGGGAGCTGGGAGACCCAGTACTTC